The clone carrying this T cell receptor beta chain was counted only a few times. Antigen: not known. CDR3 length: 13 residues. J gave up 10 bases and V 5 bases, and 8 bases lay outside the gene matches. Per the germline V gene, CDR1 is MGHRA and CDR2 is YSYEKL. If no ophthalmopathy progression occurred within 18 months, Graves' hyperthyroidism was stable. Patients between 18 and 65 years old had hyperthyroidism, newly diagnosed and lasting under 2 months. This record belongs to a study of T cells in Graves' hyperthyroidism and ophthalmopathy. Broader study findings: Model-based prediction identified ophthalmopathy a median around seven months prior to its onset.

TCR beta CDR3 regions were amplified from RNA. During a first-round RT-PCR of the TCR CDR3, the HTBI primer set was used. One entry per CDR3 protein, called by TCRdb with MiXCR from the multiplex PCR reads. The table includes more than 500,000 distinct CDR3 sequences, around 15% detected once. What was sequenced was blood. The sequence was obtained from a woman under 40 with Graves' hyperthyroidism. This chain joins TRBV4-1 and TRBJ1-1; 9 bases are a match to TRBD1. The DNA for the CDR3 is TGCGCCAGCAGCTACCCGGGACAGGGTGTAGCTTTCTTT. Its translation is CASSYPGQGVAFF.